This TCR beta chain was sequenced in a study of blood T cell repertoires in COVID-19. The V gene's germline CDR1 is MNHEY and CDR2 SVGAGI. The CDR3 extends over 15 amino acids. The V gene end was trimmed by 6 bases and the J gene end by 5 bases; junction bases not matched to a gene: 10. Repertoires were generated with immunoSEQ multiplex PCR, while TCRdb's copy carries only in-frame clones and drops some. The data hold about 230,000 clones, with roughly 83% observed a single time. The receptor's source is a woman aged 70 to 79 with active or convalescent COVID-19. The chain employs TRBV6-5 and TRBJ1-5, with 7 bases fitting TRBD1. Sequenced input: peripheral blood. The CDR3 DNA is TGTGCCAGCAGAAAAGGGCAGGGGGTGCATCAGCCCCAGCATTTT. It yields the protein CASRKGQGVHQPQHF.